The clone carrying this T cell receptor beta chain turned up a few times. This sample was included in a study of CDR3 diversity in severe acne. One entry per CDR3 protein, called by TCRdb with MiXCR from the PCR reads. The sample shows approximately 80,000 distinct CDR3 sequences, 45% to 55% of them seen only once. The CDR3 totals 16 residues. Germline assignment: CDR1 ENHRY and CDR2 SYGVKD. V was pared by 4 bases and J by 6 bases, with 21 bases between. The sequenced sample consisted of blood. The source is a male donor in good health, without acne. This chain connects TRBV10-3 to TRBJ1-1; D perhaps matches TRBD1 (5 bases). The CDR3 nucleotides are TGTGCCATCAGTGCGAGAACGGGACGGTCAACCCCTGAAGCTTTCTTT. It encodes CAISARTGRSTPEAFF.